Below are 13 T cell receptor beta chains sequenced from a single sample in a study of CD8+CD57+ T cells in acquired aplastic anemia. Researchers used genomic DNA as the template to profile TCR beta VDJ and CDR3. Using its own MiXCR run on the reads, TCRdb lists one record per CDR3 protein. The sample carries roughly 93,000 distinct CDR3 sequences, 55% to 80% recorded once. CD8+CD57+ cell expansion, shown by flow cytometry, had occurred in the patients selected for sequencing. Sequences were obtained from sorted CD4+, CD8+, or CD8+CD57+ T cells (not recorded which) from PBMCs. The source is a human donor with aplastic anemia.

V and J are TRBV29-1 and TRBJ2-7, with 8 bases that match TRBD1. V gave up 7 bases and J gave up 4 bases; unmatched junction bases: 9. The CDR3 totals 13 residues. CDR1 SQVTM and CDR2 ANQGSEA come from the germline V gene. The CDR3 DNA is TGCAGCGCCGGTGGAAACAGGGGGTACGAGCAGTACTTC. Translation gives CSAGGNRGYEQYF.

V usage is TRBV7-2 and J usage is TRBJ1-2, with D tentatively TRBD1 (6 bases). Looked up from germline, CDR1 is SGHTA and CDR2 is FQGNSA. V shed 3 bases and J shed 6 bases, with 23 bases lying between them. This CDR3 region has 17 residues. CDR3 nucleotide sequence: TGTGCCAGCAGCTTCGCCGTGAGTGGCAGGGGAGAGAATGGCTACACCTTC. Translated, it gives CASSFAVSGRGENGYTF.

J is TRBJ1-3 and V is TRBV15; 9 nucleotides align to TRBD1. Looked up from germline, CDR1 is LNHNV and CDR2 is YYDKDF (reference sequence). The CDR3 covers 13 residues. V was clipped by 5 bases and J by 4 bases; unmatched bases: 0. The CDR3 region is CATSGTGGNTIYF. In nucleotides, the CDR3 is TGTGCCACCAGCGGGACAGGGGGAAACACCATATATTTT. Combining the CDR3 with reference TRBV15 and TRBJ1-3 gives the whole variable domain DAMVIQNPRYQVTQFGKPVTLSCSQTLNHNVMYWYQQKSSQAPKLLFHYYDKDFNNEADTPDNFQSRRPNTSFCFLDIRSPGLGDTAMYLCATSGTGGNTIYFGEGSWLTVV.

The V gene is TRBV15, the J gene TRBJ1-6; 8 positions agree with TRBD1. The CDR3 extends over 15 amino acids. Per the germline V gene, CDR1 is LNHNV and CDR2 is YYDKDF (reference sequence). V was clipped by 1 base and J by 7 bases; unmatched bases: 3. The CDR3 sequence: CATSRGDRTNSPLHF. The CDR3 nucleotides are TGTGCCACCAGCAGAGGGGACAGGACAAATTCACCCCTCCACTTT.

The chain uses TRBV15 and TRBJ1-1; D unclear. Trimming pared 0 bases from V and 0 bases from J, leaving 17 bases between. The CDR3 has 18 residues. Germline loops: CDR1 LNHNV, CDR2 YYDKDF (reference sequence). The CDR3 DNA reads TGTGCCACCAGCAGAGATCGAAACCCTTACGCGTTGAACACTGAAGCTTTCTTT. Translating it yields CATSRDRNPYALNTEAFF. The variable domain in full, completed from reference TRBV15 and TRBJ1-1, reads DAMVIQNPRYQVTQFGKPVTLSCSQTLNHNVMYWYQQKSSQAPKLLFHYYDKDFNNEADTPDNFQSRRPNTSFCFLDIRSPGLGDTAMYLCATSRDRNPYALNTEAFFGQGTRLTVV.

This clonotype has only a few counts. The rearrangement links TRBV10-3 to TRBJ2-7, with 9 bases matching TRBD1. The germline CDR1 and CDR2 sequences are ENHRY and SYGVKD. The trim removed 3 bases at V and 5 bases at J, leaving 5 bases unmatched. The CDR3 runs to 14 residues. CDR3 region: CAISDGTGSNEQYF. The CDR3, as DNA: TGTGCCATCAGTGACGGGACAGGGTCCAACGAGCAGTACTTC.

The V call is TRBV10-3, the J call TRBJ2-7; 8 bases agree with TRBD1. Germline trimming cut 7 bases from V and 3 bases from J; bases unmatched to any gene: 2. This CDR3 region has 12 residues. Germline V gives CDR1 ENHRY, CDR2 SYGVKD. CDR3 residues: CAITGTGYEQYF. In DNA form, the CDR3 reads TGTGCCATCACCGGGACAGGCTACGAGCAGTACTTC.

V is TRBV19 and J is TRBJ2-4; the D gene is possibly TRBD1 (5 bases). CDR3 length: 13 residues. Per germline, CDR1 LNHDA and CDR2 SQIVND (reference sequence). V dropped 5 bases and J dropped 7 bases, with 12 bases sitting between them. The CDR3 DNA follows: TGTGCCAGTAGTCCCCAAAGGGGTAACATTCAGTACTTC. The encoded protein is CASSPQRGNIQYF.

This rearrangement joins TRBV29-1 to TRBJ2-1; 8 bases are shared with TRBD1. Per germline, CDR1 SQVTM and CDR2 ANQGSEA. The J segment lost 4 bases and the V segment lost 6 bases, leaving 5 bases of the junction unmatched. The CDR3 extends over 13 amino acids. The CDR3 DNA is TGCAGCGTCCGAGACAGGGGATACAATGAGCAGTTCTTC. This translates into CSVRDRGYNEQFF.

The rearrangement uses TRBV29-1 and TRBJ2-3; no reliable D call. Per germline, CDR1 SQVTM and CDR2 ANQGSEA. The CDR3 has 14 amino acids. V was pared by 8 bases and J by 2 bases, with 17 bases between. Written as DNA, the CDR3 is TGCAGCTCCCCTGGTCCAGTAAACACAGATACGCAGTATTTT. It specifies CSSPGPVNTDTQYF.

The V and J genes are TRBV15 and TRBJ2-5; the match to TRBD2 covers 13 bases. Per germline, CDR1 LNHNV and CDR2 YYDKDF (reference sequence). The CDR3 runs to 14 residues. V shed 0 bases, J shed 9 bases, and the junction held 1 base outside the gene matches. CDR3 in DNA: TGTGCCACCAGCAGAGAGACTAGCGGGAGGCCCCAGTACTTC. Its translation: CATSRETSGRPQYF.

The chain recombines TRBV7-2 with TRBJ2-7; no reliable D call. Germline V gene data show CDR1 as SGHTA and CDR2 as FQGNSA. The CDR3 contains 13 residues. The V end lost 6 bases, the J end lost 0 bases, and 9 bases lay between the germline ends. The CDR3 bases are TGTGCCAGCAGGAGGTGGGACTCCTACGAGCAGTACTTC. Protein: CASRRWDSYEQYF.

The gene calls are TRBV9 and TRBJ2-3; D remains unclear. Germline V gene sequence: CDR1 SGDLS, CDR2 YYNGEE. Trimming shortened V by 2 bases and J by 0 bases, and 10 bases separated the two germline ends. This CDR3 is 15 amino acids long. In DNA form, the CDR3 reads TGTGCCAGCAGCGTGAGTTTTGGAAGCACAGATACGCAGTATTTT. Amino acid sequence: CASSVSFGSTDTQYF.